Sequencing of this TCR beta chain was carried out in a study of shared clonotypes between healthy human individuals. The overall study: Three plates were used per donor for CD4 naive, three for CD4 memory, two for CD8 naive and one for CD8 memory.

About this clone: Its target is unknown.

Deep-level settings were used for running the assay. TCRdb's copy holds only in-frame clones and misses some; the assay was immunoSEQ multiplex PCR. The sample lists some 2.1 million clones; approximately 95% were seen once. General study findings and limits: In several donors, around 5.5% of naive CD4 clonotypes appeared in common.

Cells designated naive CD8 were CD45RO-negative and were positively selected for CCR7, with terminally differentiated effector memory CD45RA+ cells excluded. V was clipped by 2 bases and J by 2 bases; unmatched bases: 18. The germline gives CDR1 SNHLY, CDR2 FYNNEI. This CDR3 is 20 amino acids long. The clonotype originates from a man younger than 35 in good health. The sequenced material came from naive CD8+ T cells sorted from blood. The V gene is TRBV2, the J gene TRBJ2-7; 10 bases line up with TRBD1. Here the CDR3 DNA reads TGTGCCAGCAGTGAACCCCCATCCGGGACAGGGGTTCGGCTAGCCTACGAGCAGTACTTC. Translated: CASSEPPSGTGVRLAYEQYF.